This TCR beta chain was documented in a study of PD-1 blockade in classical Hodgkin lymphoma. Broader study findings: CD8+ TCR diversity did not rise significantly by C4D1, unlike CD4+. Patients were excluded if nivolumab began under 1 year after ASCT (the autologous transplant). For complete responders, baseline diversity was comparable to that of newly diagnosed patients. It was reported that newly diagnosed patients had less baseline TCR diversity than healthy donors.

Every one of the patients relapsed after autologous stem cell transplantation (brentuximab vedotin exposure was variable). The CDR3 length is 14 residues. With 5 bases removed from V and 5 bases from J, the gap between germline ends came to 14 bases. From germline, CDR1 is MNHEY and CDR2 SVGAGI. With regard to this clone: The antigen remains unidentified.

Assay: immunoSEQ multiplex PCR; the TCRdb copy retains only in-frame clones and omits some. The data show 66,000 or so clones, with 60% to 80% seen just once and less than 9.5% held by the top ten. The chain carries TRBV6-5 and TRBJ2-3; D ambiguous. This sequence was found in a human donor with classical Hodgkin lymphoma. The source was peripheral blood mononuclear cells (PBMCs), collected before the second cycle of nivolumab. The CDR3 sequence: CASSTTLLQDTQYF. The CDR3 DNA is TGTGCCAGCAGTACCACCCTGCTTCAAGATACGCAGTATTTT.